This TCR beta chain appears in the sequencing data of a study of shared clonotypes between healthy human individuals. V trimming: 10 bases; J trimming: 7 bases; junction bases outside the gene matches: 7. CDR3 length equals 13 residues. Germline V gives CDR1 SEHNR, CDR2 FQNEAQ (reference sequence). The method was immunoSEQ multiplex PCR; TCRdb's version includes in-frame clones alone and lacks a portion of them. This sample yields some 2.1 million clones, of which around 95% are seen a single time; 0.1% to 0.15% belongs to the top ten. Input material: naive CD4+ T cells sorted from blood. Subset described: CD45RA+ positively selected. V usage is TRBV7-9 and J usage is TRBJ1-6; 7 nucleotides align to TRBD1. The sequence derives from a man younger than 35 in good health. This chain's CDR3 is CATHDRENSPLHF. The CDR3 bases are TGTGCCACCCACGACAGGGAGAATTCACCCCTCCACTTT. Together with reference TRBV7-9 and TRBJ1-6, the CDR3 gives the full variable domain: DTGVSQNPRHKITKRGQNVTFRCDPISEHNRLYWYRQTLGQGPEFLTYFQNEAQLEKSRLLSDRFSAERPKGSFSTLEIQRTEQGDSAMYLCATHDRENSPLHFGNGTRLTVT.